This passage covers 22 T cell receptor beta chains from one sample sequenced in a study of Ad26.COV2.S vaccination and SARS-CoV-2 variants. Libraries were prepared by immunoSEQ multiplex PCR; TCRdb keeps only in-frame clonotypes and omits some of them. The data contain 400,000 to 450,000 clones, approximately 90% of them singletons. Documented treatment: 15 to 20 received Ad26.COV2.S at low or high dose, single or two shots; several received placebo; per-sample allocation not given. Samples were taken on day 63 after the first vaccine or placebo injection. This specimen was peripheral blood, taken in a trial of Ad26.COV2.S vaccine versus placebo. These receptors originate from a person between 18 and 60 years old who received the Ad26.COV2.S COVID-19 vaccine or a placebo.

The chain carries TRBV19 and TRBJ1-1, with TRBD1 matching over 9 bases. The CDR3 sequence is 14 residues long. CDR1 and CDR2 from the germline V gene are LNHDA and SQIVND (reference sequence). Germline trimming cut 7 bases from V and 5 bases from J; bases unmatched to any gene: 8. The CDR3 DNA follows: TGTGCCAGTATCCGGGACAGGGCGTTAACTGAAGCTTTCTTT. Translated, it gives CASIRDRALTEAFF.

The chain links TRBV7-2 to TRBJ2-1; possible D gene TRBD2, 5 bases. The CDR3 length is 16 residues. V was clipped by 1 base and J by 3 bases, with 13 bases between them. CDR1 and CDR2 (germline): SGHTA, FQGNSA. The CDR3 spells CASSLVLEDFYNEQFF. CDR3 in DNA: TGTGCCAGCAGCTTAGTTCTGGAGGACTTCTACAATGAGCAGTTCTTC.

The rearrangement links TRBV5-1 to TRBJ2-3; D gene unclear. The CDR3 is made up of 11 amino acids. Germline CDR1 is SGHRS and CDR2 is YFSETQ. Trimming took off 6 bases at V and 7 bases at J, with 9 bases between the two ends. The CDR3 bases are TGCGCCAGCACCCAGGAGTATACGCAGTATTTT. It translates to CASTQEYTQYF.

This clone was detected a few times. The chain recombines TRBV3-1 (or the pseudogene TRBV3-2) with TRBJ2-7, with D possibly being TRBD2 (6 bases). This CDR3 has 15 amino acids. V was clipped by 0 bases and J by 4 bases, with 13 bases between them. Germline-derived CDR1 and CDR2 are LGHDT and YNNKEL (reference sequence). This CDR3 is CASSQDGGSYYEQYF. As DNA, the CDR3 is TGTGCCAGCAGCCAAGATGGAGGGAGCTATTACGAGCAGTACTTC.

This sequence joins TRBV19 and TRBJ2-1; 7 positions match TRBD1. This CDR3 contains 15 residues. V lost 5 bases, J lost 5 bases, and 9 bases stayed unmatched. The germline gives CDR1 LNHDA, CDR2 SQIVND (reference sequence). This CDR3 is CASSGFRQGNNEQFF. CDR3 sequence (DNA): TGTGCCAGTAGTGGGTTCCGACAGGGAAACAATGAGCAGTTCTTC.

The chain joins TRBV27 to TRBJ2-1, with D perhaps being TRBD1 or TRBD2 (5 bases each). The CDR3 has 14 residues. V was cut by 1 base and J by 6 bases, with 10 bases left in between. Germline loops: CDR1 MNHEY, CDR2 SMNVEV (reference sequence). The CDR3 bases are TGTGCCAGCAGTTTATGGGGGACCGGCAATGAGCAGTTCTTC. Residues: CASSLWGTGNEQFF.

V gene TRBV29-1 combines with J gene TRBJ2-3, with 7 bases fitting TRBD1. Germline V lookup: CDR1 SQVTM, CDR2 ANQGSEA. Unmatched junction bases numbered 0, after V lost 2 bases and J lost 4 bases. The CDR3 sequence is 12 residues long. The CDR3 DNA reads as TGCAGCGTTGAACAGGGGGCAGATACGCAGTATTTT. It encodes CSVEQGADTQYF.

The CDR3 is CASSYSAGDQETQYF. CDR3 bases: TGTGCCAGCAGTTACTCTGCAGGGGACCAAGAGACCCAGTACTTC. The rearrangement uses TRBV6-2 or TRBV6-3 and TRBJ2-5; weak D call: TRBD1 (6 bases). The CDR3 is made up of 15 amino acids. CDR1 and CDR2 (germline): MNHEY, SVGEGT. Trimming pared 0 bases from V and 0 bases from J, leaving 8 bases between.

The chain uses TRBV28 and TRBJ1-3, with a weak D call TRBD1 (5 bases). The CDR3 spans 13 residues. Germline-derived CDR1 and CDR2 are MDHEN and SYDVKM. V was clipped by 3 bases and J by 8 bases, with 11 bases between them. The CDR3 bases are TGTGCCAGCAGTTTTGGAGGGGTGGACACCATATATTTT. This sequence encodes CASSFGGVDTIYF.

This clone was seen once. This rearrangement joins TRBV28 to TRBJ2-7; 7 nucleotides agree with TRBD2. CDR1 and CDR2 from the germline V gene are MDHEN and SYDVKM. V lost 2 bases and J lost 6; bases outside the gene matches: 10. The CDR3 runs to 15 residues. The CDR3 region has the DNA TGTGCCAGCAGTTTAACTAGCGTGCCGGGTTCCGAGCAGTACTTC. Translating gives CASSLTSVPGSEQYF.

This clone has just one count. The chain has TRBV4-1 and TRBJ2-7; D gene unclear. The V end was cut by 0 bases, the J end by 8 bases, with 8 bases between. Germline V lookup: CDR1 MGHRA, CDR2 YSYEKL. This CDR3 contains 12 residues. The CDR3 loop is CASSQDEIKQYF. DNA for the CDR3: TGCGCCAGCAGCCAAGATGAAATAAAGCAGTACTTC.

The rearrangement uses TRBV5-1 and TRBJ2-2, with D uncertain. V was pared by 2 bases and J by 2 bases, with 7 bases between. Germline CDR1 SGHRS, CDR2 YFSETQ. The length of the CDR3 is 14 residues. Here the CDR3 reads CASSFPSNTGELFF. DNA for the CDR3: TGCGCCAGCAGCTTCCCTTCAAACACCGGGGAGCTGTTTTTT.

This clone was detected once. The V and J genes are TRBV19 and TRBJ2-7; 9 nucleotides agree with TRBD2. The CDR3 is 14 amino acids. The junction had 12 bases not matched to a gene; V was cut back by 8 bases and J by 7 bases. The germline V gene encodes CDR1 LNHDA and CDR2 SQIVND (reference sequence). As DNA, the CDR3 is TGTGCCAGTCAGCCCGCGGGAGGGCCGGAAGAGCAGTACTTC. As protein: CASQPAGGPEEQYF.

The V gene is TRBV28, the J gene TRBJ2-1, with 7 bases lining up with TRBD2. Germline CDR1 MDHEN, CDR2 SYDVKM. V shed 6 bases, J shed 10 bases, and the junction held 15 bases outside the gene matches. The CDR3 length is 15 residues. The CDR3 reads CASSRRGGSFREQFF. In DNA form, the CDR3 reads TGTGCCAGCAGCCGGCGGGGCGGGAGTTTTAGGGAGCAGTTCTTC.

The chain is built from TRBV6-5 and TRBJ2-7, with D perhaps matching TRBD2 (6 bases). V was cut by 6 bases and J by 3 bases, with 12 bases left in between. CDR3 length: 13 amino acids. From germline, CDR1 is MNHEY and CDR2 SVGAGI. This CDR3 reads CASRPRLGYEQYF. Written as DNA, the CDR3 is TGTGCCAGCAGACCTAGACTAGGCTACGAGCAGTACTTC.

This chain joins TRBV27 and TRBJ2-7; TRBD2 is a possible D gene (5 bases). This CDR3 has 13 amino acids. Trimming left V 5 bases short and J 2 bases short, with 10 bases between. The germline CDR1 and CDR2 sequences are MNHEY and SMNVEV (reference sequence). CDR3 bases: TGTGCCAGCAGTCCATCCGGGACCTACGAGCAGTACTTC. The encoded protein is CASSPSGTYEQYF.

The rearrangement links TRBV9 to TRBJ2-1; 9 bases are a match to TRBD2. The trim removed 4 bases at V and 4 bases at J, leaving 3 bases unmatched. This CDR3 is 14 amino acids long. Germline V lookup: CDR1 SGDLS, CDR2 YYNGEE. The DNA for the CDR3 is TGTGCCAGCAGCAGAGCGGGGGGTTACAATGAGCAGTTCTTC. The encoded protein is CASSRAGGYNEQFF.

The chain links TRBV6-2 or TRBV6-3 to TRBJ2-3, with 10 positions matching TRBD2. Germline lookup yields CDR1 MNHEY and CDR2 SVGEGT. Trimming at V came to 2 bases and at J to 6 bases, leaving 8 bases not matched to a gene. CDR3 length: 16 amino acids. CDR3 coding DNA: TGTGCCAGCAGTTACCCTGGGACTAGCGTTCTCGATACGCAGTATTTT. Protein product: CASSYPGTSVLDTQYF.

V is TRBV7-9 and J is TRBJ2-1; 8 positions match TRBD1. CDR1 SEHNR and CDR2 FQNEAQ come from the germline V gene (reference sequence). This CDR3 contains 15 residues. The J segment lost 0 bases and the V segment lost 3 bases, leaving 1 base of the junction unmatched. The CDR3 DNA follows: TGTGCCAGCAGCTTCGACAGGGGCTCCTACAATGAGCAGTTCTTC. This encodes CASSFDRGSYNEQFF.

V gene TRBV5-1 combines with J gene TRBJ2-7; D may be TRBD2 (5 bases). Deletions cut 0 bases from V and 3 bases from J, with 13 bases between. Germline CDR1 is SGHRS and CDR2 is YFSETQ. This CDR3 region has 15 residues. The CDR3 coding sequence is TGCGCCAGCAGCTTGGACCGGGATCTACACTACGAGCAGTACTTC. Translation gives CASSLDRDLHYEQYF.

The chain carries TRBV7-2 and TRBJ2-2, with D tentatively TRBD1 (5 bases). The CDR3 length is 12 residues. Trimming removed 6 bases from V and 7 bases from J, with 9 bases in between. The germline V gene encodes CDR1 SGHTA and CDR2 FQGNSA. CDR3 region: CASSSGFGELFF. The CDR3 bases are TGTGCCAGCAGTTCAGGGTTCGGGGAGCTGTTTTTT.

This chain's CDR3 is CASSYSMGPTWPQHF. In DNA, the CDR3 is TGTGCCAGCAGTTACTCTATGGGCCCGACGTGGCCCCAGCATTTT. The rearrangement joins TRBV6-5 to TRBJ1-5; no reliable D call. The CDR3 consists of 15 residues. The V gene lost 0 bases and the J gene lost 9 bases, with 15 bases spanning the gap. Germline lookup yields CDR1 MNHEY and CDR2 SVGAGI.